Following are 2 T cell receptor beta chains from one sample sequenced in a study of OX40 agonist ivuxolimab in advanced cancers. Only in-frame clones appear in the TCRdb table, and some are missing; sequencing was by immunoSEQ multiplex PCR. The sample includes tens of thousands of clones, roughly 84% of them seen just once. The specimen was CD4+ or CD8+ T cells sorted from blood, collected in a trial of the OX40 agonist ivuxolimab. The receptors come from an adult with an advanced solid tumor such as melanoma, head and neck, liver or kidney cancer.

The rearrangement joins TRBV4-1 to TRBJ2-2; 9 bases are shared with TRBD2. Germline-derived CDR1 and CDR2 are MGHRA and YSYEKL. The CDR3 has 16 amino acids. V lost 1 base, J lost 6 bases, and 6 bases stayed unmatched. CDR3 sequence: CASSQGAGGPAGELFF. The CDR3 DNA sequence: TGCGCCAGCAGCCAAGGGGCGGGAGGGCCCGCCGGGGAGCTGTTTTTT.

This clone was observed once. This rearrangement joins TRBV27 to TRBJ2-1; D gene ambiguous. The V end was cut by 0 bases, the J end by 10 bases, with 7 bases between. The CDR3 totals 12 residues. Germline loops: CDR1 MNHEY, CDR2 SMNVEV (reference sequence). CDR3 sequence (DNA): TGTGCCAGCAGTTTATCCGGTATGGAGCAGTTCTTC. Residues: CASSLSGMEQFF.